The clone carrying this T cell receptor (beta chain) was seen only a few times. What it recognizes is unknown. These data come from a study of shared clonotypes between healthy human individuals. Assay: immunoSEQ multiplex PCR; the TCRdb copy retains only in-frame clones and omits some. The repertoire includes about 710,000 clones, over 60% of them detected once, and approximately 2% sits in the top ten. Whole-study findings and limits: In general, naive subsets displayed greater estimated richness than memory subsets did.

The V end lost 5 bases, the J end lost 7 bases, and 12 bases lay between the germline ends. There are 13 residues in the CDR3. Germline assignment: CDR1 KGHSH and CDR2 LQKENI. V is TRBV18 and J is TRBJ2-1; D not resolved. The origin of this receptor is a woman in her thirties in good health. Sequences were obtained from memory CD4+ T cells sorted from blood. Subset given: CD45RA-negative fraction. This CDR3 is CASSTYLENEQFF. DNA of the CDR3: TGTGCCAGCTCAACGTACTTAGAGAATGAGCAGTTCTTC.